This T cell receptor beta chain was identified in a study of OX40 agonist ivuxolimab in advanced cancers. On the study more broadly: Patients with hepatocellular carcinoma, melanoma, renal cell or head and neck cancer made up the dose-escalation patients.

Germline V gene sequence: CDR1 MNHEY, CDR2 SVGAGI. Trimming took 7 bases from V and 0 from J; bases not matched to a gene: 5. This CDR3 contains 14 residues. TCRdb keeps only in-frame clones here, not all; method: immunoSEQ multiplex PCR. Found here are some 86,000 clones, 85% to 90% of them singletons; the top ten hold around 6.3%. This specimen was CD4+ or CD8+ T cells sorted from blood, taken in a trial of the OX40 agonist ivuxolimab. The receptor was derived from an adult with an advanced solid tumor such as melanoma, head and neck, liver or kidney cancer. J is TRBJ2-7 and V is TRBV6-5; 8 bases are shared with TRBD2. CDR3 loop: CASKLADSSYEQYF. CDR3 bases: TGTGCCAGCAAACTAGCGGATAGCTCCTACGAGCAGTACTTC.